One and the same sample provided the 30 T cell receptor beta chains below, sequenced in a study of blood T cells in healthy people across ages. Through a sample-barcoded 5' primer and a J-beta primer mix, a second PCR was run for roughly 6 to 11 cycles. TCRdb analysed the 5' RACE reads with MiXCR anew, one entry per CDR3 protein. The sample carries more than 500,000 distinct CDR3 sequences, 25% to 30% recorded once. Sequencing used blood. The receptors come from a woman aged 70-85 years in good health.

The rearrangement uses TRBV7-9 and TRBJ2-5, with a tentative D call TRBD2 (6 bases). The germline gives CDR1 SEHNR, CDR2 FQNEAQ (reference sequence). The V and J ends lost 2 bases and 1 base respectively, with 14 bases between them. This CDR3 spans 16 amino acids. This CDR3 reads CASSLKLAGPQETQYF. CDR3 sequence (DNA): TGTGCCAGCAGCTTAAAACTAGCTGGCCCCCAAGAGACCCAGTACTTC.

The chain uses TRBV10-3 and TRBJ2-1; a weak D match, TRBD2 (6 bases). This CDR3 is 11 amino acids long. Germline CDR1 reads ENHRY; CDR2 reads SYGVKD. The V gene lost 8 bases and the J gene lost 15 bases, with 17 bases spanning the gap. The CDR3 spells CAIAGTRGPFF. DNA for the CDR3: TGTGCCATCGCGGGGACCCGGGGTCCGTTCTTC.

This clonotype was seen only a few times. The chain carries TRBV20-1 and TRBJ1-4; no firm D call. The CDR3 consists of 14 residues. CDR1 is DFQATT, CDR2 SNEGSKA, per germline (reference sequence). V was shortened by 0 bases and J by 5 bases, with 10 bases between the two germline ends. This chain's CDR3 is CSARDHGGNEKLFF. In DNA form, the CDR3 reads TGCAGTGCTAGAGATCACGGCGGAAATGAAAAACTGTTTTTT.

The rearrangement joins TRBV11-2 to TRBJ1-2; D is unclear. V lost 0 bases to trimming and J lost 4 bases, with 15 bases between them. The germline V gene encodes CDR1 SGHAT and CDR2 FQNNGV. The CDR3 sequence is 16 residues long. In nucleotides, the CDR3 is TGTGCCAGCAGCTTAGATACCCCGTACCCACTCTATGGCTACACCTTC. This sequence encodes CASSLDTPYPLYGYTF.

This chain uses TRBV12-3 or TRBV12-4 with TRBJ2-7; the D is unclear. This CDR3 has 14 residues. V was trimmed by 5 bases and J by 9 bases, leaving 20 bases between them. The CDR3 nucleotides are TGTGCCAGCAGTCTCCCGGGCCCAGTGAGGTGGCAGTACTTC. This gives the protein CASSLPGPVRWQYF.

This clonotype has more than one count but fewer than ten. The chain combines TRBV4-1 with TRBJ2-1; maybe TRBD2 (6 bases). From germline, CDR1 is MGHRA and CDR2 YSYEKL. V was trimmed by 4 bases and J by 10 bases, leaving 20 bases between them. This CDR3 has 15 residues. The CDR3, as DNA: TGCGCCAGCAGCCGGGAGGAAAGTCGGGTCTTCGAGCAGTTCTTC. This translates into CASSREESRVFEQFF.

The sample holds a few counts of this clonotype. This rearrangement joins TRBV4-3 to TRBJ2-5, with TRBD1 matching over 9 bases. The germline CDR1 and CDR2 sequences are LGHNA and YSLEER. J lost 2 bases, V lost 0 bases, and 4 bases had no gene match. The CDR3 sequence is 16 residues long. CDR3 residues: CASSQEGQGTQETQYF. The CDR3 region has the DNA TGCGCCAGCAGCCAAGAGGGACAGGGTACTCAAGAGACCCAGTACTTC.

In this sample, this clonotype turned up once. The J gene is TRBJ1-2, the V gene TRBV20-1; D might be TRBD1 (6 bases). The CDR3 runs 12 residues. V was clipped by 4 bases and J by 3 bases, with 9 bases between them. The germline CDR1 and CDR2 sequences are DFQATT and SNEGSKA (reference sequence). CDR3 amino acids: CSANREYYGYTF. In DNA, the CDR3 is TGCAGTGCTAACAGGGAGTACTATGGCTACACCTTC.

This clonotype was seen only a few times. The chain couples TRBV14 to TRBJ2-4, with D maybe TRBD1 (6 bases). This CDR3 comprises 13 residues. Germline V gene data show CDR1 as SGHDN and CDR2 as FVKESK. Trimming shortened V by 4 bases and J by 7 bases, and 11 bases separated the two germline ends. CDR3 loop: CASSRDRRNIQYF. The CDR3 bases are TGTGCCAGCAGCCGAGACAGGAGGAACATTCAGTACTTC.

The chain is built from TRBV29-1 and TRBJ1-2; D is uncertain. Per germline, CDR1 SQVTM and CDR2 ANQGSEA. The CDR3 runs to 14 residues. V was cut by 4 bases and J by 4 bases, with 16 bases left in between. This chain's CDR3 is CSVGDHTNGYGYTF. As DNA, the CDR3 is TGCAGCGTTGGAGACCACACGAATGGCTATGGCTACACCTTC.

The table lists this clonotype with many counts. CDR3 in amino acids: CASSYGGNTEAFF. The DNA of the CDR3 is TGTGCCAGCAGTTACGGGGGGAACACTGAAGCTTTCTTT. The chain uses TRBV7-9 and TRBJ1-1, with D maybe TRBD1 (5 bases). Trimming left V 6 bases short and J 1 base short, with 9 bases between. This CDR3 contains 13 residues. Germline CDR1 and CDR2: SEHNR and FQNEAQ (reference sequence). Drawing the rest from reference TRBV7-9 and TRBJ1-1, the complete variable domain is DTGVSQNPRHKITKRGQNVTFRCDPISEHNRLYWYRQTLGQGPEFLTYFQNEAQLEKSRLLSDRFSAERPKGSFSTLEIQRTEQGDSAMYLCASSYGGNTEAFFGQGTRLTVV.

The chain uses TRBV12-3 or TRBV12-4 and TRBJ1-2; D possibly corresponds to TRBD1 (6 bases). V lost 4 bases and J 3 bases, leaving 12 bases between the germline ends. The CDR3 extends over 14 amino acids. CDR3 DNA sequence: TGTGCCAGCAGTTCTAGCTCAGGGGACTATGGCTACACCTTC. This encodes CASSSSSGDYGYTF.

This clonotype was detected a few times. The CDR3 DNA reads as TGTGCCAGCAGCTTAGCCAGGGCCGGACGGGCGATGACAGATACGCAGTATTTT. Its translation: CASSLARAGRAMTDTQYF. The chain couples TRBV7-9 to TRBJ2-3; perhaps TRBD1 as D (5 bases). V was trimmed by 0 bases and J by 3 bases, leaving 19 bases between them. Germline V gene sequence: CDR1 SEHNR, CDR2 FQNEAQ (reference sequence). The CDR3 is made up of 18 amino acids.

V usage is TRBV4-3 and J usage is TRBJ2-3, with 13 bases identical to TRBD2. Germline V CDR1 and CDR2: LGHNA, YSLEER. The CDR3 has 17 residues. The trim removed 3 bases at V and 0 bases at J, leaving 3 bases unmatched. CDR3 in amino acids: CASSHGLAGVSTDTQYF. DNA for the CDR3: TGCGCCAGCAGCCATGGACTAGCGGGGGTTAGCACAGATACGCAGTATTTT.

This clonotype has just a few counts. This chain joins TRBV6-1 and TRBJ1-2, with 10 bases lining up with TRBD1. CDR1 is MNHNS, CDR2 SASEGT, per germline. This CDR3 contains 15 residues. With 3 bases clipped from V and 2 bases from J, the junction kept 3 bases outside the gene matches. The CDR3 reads CASSDRDRGNYGYTF. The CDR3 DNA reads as TGTGCCAGCAGTGACCGGGACAGGGGAAACTATGGCTACACCTTC.

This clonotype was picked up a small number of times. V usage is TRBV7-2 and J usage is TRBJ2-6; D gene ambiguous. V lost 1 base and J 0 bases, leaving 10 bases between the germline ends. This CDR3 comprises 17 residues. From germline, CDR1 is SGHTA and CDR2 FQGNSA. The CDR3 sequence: CASSLVGTTSGANVLTF. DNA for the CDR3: TGTGCCAGCAGCTTAGTGGGTACCACCTCTGGGGCCAACGTCCTGACTTTC. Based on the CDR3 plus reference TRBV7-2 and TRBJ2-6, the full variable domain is GAGVSQSPSNKVTEKGKDVELRCDPISGHTALYWYRQSLGQGLEFLIYFQGNSAPDKSGLPSDRFSAERTGGSVSTLTIQRTQQEDSAVYLCASSLVGTTSGANVLTFGAGSRLTVL.

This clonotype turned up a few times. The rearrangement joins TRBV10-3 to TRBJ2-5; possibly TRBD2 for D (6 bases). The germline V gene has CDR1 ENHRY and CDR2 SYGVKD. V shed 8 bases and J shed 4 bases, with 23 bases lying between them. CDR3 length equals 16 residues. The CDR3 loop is CAIGREFGGNGETQYF. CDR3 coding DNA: TGTGCCATCGGGAGAGAGTTTGGGGGGAACGGAGAGACCCAGTACTTC.

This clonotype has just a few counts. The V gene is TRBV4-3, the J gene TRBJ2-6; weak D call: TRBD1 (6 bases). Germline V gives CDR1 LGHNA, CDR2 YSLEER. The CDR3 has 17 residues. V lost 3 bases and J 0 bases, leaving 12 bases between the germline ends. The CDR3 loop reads CASSQYRETSGANVLTF. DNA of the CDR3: TGCGCCAGCAGCCAGTACAGGGAGACCTCTGGGGCCAACGTCCTGACTTTC.

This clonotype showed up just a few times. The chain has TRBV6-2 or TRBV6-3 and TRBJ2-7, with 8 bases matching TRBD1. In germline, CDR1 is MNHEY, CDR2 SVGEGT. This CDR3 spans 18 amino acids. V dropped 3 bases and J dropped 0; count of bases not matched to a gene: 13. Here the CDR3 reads CASSYRVGTGANSYEQYF. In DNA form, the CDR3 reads TGTGCCAGCAGTTATCGTGTCGGGACAGGTGCTAACTCCTACGAGCAGTACTTC.

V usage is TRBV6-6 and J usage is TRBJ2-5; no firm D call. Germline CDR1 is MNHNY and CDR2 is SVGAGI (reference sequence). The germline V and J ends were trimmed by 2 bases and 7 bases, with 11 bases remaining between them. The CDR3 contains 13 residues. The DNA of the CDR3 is TGTGCCAGCAGTTACAGGGATACGGTGACCCAGTACTTC. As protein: CASSYRDTVTQYF.

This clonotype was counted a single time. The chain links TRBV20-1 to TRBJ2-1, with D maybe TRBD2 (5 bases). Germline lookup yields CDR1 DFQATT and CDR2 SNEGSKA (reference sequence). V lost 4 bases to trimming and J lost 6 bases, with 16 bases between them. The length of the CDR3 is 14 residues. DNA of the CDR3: TGCAGTGCTACGGACGCTGCGGGTTCCAATGAGCAGTTCTTC. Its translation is CSATDAAGSNEQFF.

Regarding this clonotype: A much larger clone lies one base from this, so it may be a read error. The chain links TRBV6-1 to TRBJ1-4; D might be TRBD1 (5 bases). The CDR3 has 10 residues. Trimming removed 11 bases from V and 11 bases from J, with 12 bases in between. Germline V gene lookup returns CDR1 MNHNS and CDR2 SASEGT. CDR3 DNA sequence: TGTGCCCGCGGAGAGGGGAAACTGTTTTTT. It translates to CARGEGKLFF.

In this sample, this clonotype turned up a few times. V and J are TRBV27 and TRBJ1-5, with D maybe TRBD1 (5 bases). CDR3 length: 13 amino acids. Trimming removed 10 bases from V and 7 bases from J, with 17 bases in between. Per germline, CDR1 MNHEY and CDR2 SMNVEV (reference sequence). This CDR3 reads CATTRGEGQPQHF. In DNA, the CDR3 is TGTGCCACTACCCGAGGGGAGGGACAGCCCCAGCATTTT.

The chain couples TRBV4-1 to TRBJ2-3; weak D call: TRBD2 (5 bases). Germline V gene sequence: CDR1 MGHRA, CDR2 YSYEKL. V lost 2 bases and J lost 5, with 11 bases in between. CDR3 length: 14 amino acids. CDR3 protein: CASSQREREDTQYF. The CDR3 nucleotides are TGCGCCAGCAGCCAAAGGGAACGGGAAGATACGCAGTATTTT.

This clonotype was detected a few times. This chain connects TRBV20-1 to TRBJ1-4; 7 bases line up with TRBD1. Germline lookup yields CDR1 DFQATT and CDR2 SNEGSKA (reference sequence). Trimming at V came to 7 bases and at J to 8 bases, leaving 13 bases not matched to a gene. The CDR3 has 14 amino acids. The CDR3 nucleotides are TGCAGTGTTTTAAACAGGGGTCTGGAGGAAAAACTGTTTTTT. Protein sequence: CSVLNRGLEEKLFF.

Here the CDR3 DNA reads TGCAGCGTTGAGGCGGGGACAGGTGACGAGCAGTACTTC. Its translation is CSVEAGTGDEQYF. The genes are TRBV29-1 and TRBJ2-5, with 8 bases aligning to TRBD1. The end of the DNA is better explained by TRBJ2-7, so the J call may be wrong. Germline CDR1 and CDR2: SQVTM and ANQGSEA. This CDR3 is built from 13 residues.

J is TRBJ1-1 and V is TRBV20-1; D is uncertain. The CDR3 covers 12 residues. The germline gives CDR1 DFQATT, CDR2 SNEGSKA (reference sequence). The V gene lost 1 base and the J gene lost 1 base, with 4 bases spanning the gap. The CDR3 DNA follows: TGCAGTGCTAGAGCACAGAACACTGAAGCTTTCTTT. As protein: CSARAQNTEAFF.

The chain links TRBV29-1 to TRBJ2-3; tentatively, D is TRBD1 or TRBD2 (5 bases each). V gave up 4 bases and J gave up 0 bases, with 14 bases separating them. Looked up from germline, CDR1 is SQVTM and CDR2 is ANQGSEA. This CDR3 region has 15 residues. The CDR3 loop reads CSVGGFRGSTDTQYF. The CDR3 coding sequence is TGCAGCGTTGGGGGGTTCAGAGGCAGCACAGATACGCAGTATTTT.

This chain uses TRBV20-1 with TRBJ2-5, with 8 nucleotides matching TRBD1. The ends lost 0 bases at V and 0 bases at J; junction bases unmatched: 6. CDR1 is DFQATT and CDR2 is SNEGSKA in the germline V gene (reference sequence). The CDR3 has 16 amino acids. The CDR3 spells CSARDRRGPDQETQYF. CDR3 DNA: TGCAGTGCTAGAGATCGCAGGGGGCCAGACCAAGAGACCCAGTACTTC.

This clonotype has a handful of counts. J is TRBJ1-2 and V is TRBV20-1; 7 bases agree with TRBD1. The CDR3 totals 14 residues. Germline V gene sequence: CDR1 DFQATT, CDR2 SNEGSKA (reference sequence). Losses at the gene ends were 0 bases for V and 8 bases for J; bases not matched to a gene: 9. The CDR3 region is CSAREVDRTGGYTF. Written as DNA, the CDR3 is TGCAGTGCTAGAGAGGTGGACAGGACGGGAGGCTACACCTTC.